This T cell receptor (beta chain) emerged from a study of blood T cells in healthy people across ages. The authors ran a second PCR of about 6 to 11 cycles using a sample-barcoded 5' primer and a J-beta primer mix. In TCRdb, the 5' RACE reads were re-called with MiXCR into one record per CDR3 protein. The table includes 1.8 million or so distinct CDR3 sequences, roughly two fifths detected once. Germline CDR1 is SGHTA and CDR2 is FQGNSA. The CDR3 is 15 residues long. The ends lost 5 bases at V and 2 bases at J; junction bases unmatched: 6. What was sequenced was blood. The rearrangement joins TRBV7-2 to TRBJ2-1; 7 nucleotides align to TRBD1. The sequence derives from a human donor in good health. As DNA, the CDR3 is TGTGCCAGCAGCCGAGACAGGGTCCCCTACAATGAGCAGTTCTTC. This codes for CASSRDRVPYNEQFF.